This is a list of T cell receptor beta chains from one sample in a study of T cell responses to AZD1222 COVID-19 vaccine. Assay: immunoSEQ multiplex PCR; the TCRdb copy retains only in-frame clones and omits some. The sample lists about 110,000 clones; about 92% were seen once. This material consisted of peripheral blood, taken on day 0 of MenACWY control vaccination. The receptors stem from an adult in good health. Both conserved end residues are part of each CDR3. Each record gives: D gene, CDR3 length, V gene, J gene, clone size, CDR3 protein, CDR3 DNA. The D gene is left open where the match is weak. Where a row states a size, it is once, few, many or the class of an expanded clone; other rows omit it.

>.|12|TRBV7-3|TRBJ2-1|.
CASSLDYNEQFF
TGTGCCAGCAGCCTAGATTACAATGAGCAGTTCTTC
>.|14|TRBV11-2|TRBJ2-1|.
CASSLYLDTNEQFF
TGTGCCAGCAGCTTATACCTAGACACAAATGAGCAGTTCTTC
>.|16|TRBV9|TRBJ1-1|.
CASSAQPPGANTEAFF
TGTGCCAGCAGCGCTCAACCCCCAGGGGCCAACACTGAAGCTTTCTTT
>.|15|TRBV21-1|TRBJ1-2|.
CASSKVKGGTNGYTF
TGTGCCAGCAGCAAAGTTAAAGGGGGCACTAATGGCTACACCTTC
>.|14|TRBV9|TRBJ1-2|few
CASTPSGYNYGYTF
TGTGCCAGCACCCCTTCGGGATATAACTATGGCTACACCTTC
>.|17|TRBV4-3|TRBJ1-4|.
CASSRQANRAGNEKLFF
TGCGCCAGCAGCCGACAAGCTAACAGGGCAGGTAATGAAAAACTGTTTTTT
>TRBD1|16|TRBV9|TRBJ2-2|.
CASSDRTGANTGELFF
TGTGCCAGCAGCGACAGGACAGGGGCGAACACCGGGGAGCTGTTTTTT
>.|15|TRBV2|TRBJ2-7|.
CASGAGRRLTYEQYF
TGTGCCAGCGGTGCTGGACGGCGCCTGACCTACGAGCAGTACTTC
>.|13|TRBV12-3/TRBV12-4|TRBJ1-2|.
CASSPTGTNGYTF
TGTGCCAGCAGTCCAACCGGGACAAATGGCTACACCTTC
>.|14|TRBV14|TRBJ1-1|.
CASSQASGNTEAFF
TGTGCCAGCAGCCAAGCTTCAGGGAACACTGAAGCTTTCTTT
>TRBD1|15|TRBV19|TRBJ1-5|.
CASSDRAAGNQPQHF
TGTGCCAGTAGTGACAGGGCGGCCGGCAATCAGCCCCAGCATTTT
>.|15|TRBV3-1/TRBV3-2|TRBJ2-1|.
CASSQAGVSYNEQFF
TGTGCCAGCAGCCAAGCGGGGGTCTCCTACAATGAGCAGTTCTTC
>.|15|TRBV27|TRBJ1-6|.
CASSLYGRDNSPLHF
TGTGCCAGCAGTTTATATGGGCGGGATAATTCACCCCTCCACTTT
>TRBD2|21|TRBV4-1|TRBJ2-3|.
CASSQRHLSHGTSIGTDTQYF
TGCGCCAGCAGCCAAAGACACCTAAGCCACGGGACTAGCATCGGCACAGATACGCAGTATTTT
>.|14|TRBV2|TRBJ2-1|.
CASMDSSSYNEQFF
TGTGCCAGCATGGACAGCTCTTCCTACAATGAGCAGTTCTTC
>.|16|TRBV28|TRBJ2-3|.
CASSFPAGGGTDTQYF
TGTGCCAGCAGTTTTCCCGCCGGGGGCGGTACAGATACGCAGTATTTT
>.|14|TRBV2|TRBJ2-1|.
CASRTRGHGGEQFF
TGTGCCAGCAGGACCCGGGGCCACGGGGGTGAGCAGTTCTTC
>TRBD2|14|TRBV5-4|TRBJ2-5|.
CASSLRGGRETQYF
TGTGCCAGCAGCTTGCGCGGGGGACGAGAGACCCAGTACTTC
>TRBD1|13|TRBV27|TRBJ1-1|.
CATGTGGVTEAFF
TGTGCCACCGGGACAGGGGGCGTTACTGAAGCTTTCTTT
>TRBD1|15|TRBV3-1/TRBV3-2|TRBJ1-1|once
CASNHRAQGATEAFF
TGTGCCAGCAACCACCGGGCCCAGGGGGCCACTGAAGCTTTCTTT
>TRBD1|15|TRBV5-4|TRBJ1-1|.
CASSLGGQEETEAFF
TGTGCCAGCAGCTTGGGGGGACAGGAGGAGACTGAAGCTTTCTTT
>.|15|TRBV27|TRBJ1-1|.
CASSWGPTGGTEAFF
TGTGCCAGCAGTTGGGGCCCTACCGGAGGCACTGAAGCTTTCTTT
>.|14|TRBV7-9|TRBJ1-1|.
CASSTSGERTEAFF
TGTGCCAGCAGCACCTCAGGGGAGAGGACTGAAGCTTTCTTT
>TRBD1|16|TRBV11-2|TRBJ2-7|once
CASSSFRDRGPVGQYF
TGTGCCAGCAGCTCGTTCCGGGACAGGGGGCCAGTTGGGCAGTACTTC
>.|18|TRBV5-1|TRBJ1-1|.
CASSLGTKGRHRYTEAFF
TGCGCCAGCAGCTTGGGGACCAAAGGGAGGCATCGGTACACTGAAGCTTTCTTT
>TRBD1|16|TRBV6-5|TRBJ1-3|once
CASSSLTGFSGNTIYF
TGTGCCAGCAGTTCCCTGACAGGGTTCTCTGGAAACACCATATATTTT
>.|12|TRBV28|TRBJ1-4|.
CASMQGREKLFF
TGTGCCAGCATGCAGGGAAGGGAAAAACTGTTTTTT
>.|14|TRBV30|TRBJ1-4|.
CAWSVGSANEKLFF
TGTGCCTGGAGTGTAGGGTCGGCTAATGAAAAACTGTTTTTT
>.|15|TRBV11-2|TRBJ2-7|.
CASSLGPESSYEQYF
TGTGCCAGCAGCTTGGGACCTGAGAGCTCCTACGAGCAGTACTTC
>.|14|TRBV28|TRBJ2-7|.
CASSFHGGSYEQYF
TGTGCCAGCAGTTTTCATGGCGGCTCCTACGAGCAGTACTTC
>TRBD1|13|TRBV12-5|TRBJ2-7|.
CAPGRGLGYEQYF
TGTGCTCCTGGTAGGGGGCTTGGGTACGAGCAGTACTTC
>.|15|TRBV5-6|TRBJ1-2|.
CASSFVRLDHYGYTF
TGTGCCAGCAGCTTCGTCCGGCTAGATCACTATGGCTACACCTTC
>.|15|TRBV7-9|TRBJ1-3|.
CASSFGTSSGNTIYF
TGTGCCAGCAGCTTCGGCACAAGCTCTGGAAACACCATATATTTT
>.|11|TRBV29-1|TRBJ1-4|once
CSVDQGEKLFF
TGCAGCGTTGACCAGGGTGAAAAACTGTTTTTT
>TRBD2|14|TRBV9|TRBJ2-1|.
CASSVGGGANEQFF
TGTGCCAGCAGCGTTGGCGGGGGGGCCAATGAGCAGTTCTTC
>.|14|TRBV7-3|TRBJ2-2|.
CASSLRRDTGELFF
TGTGCCAGCAGCCTCCGGAGGGACACCGGGGAGCTGTTTTTT
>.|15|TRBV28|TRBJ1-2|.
CASSLGGQVNYGYTF
TGTGCCAGCAGCTTGGGAGGGCAGGTGAACTATGGCTACACCTTC
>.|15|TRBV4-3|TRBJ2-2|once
CASSQGGRETGELFF
TGCGCCAGCAGCCAAGGGGGGCGGGAAACCGGGGAGCTGTTTTTT
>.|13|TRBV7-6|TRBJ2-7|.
CASSNRLSYEQYF
TGTGCCAGCAGCAACAGGTTATCCTACGAGCAGTACTTC
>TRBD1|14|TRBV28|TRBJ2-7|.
CASSLVSTGQTFLF
TGTGCCAGCAGTTTAGTATCAACGGGACAGACGTTCCTCTTC
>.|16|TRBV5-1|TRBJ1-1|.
CASSLAGAAAYEEAFF
TGCGCCAGCAGCTTGGCCGGGGCAGCCGCCTACGAAGAAGCTTTCTTT
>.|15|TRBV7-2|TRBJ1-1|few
CASSSIQGLNTEAFF
TGTGCCAGCAGCTCAATACAGGGCCTGAACACTGAAGCTTTCTTT
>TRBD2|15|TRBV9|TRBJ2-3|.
CASSVGGRSTDTQYF
TGTGCCAGCAGCGTCGGCGGGAGGAGCACAGATACGCAGTATTTT
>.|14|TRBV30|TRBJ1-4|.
CAWSYSSRFEKLFF
TGTGCCTGGAGTTACAGCTCCAGATTTGAAAAACTGTTTTTT
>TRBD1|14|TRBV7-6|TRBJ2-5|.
CASSLAGGEETQYF
TGTGCCAGCAGCTTAGCAGGGGGCGAAGAGACCCAGTACTTC
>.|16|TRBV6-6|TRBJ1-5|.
CASSKAGTYSNQPQHF
TGTGCCAGCAGTAAGGCAGGGACCTATAGCAATCAGCCCCAGCATTTT
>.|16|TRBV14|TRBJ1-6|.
CASSQGSAAPNSPLHF
TGTGCCAGCAGCCAAGGGAGCGCTGCGCCGAATTCACCCCTCCACTTT
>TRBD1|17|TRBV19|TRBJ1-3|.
CASSTPTGTVSGNTIYF
TGTGCCAGTAGTACCCCGACCGGGACAGTCTCTGGAAACACCATATATTTT
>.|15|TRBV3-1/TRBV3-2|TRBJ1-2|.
CASSPLSSGVYGYTF
TGTGCCAGCAGCCCCCTTTCTTCGGGTGTGTATGGCTACACCTTC
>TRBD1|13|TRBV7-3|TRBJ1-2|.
CASSQGQGAGYTF
TGTGCCAGCAGCCAGGGACAGGGGGCCGGCTACACCTTC
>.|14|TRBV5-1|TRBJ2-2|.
CASQDQGSLGELFF
TGCGCCAGCCAAGACCAGGGGAGCCTCGGGGAGCTGTTTTTT
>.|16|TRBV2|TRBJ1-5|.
CASSEFFGSSNQPQHF
TGTGCCAGCAGTGAATTTTTCGGGAGTAGCAATCAGCCCCAGCATTTT
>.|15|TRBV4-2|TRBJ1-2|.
CASSQDPGRNYGYTF
TGTGCCAGCAGCCAAGACCCGGGACGGAACTATGGCTACACCTTC
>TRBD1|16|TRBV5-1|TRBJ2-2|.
CASSLEGQGQSGELFF
TGCGCCAGCAGCTTGGAGGGACAGGGCCAGTCCGGGGAGCTGTTTTTT
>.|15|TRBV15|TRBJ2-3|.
CATSAYRAASDTQYF
TGTGCCACCAGCGCCTACCGGGCGGCCTCAGATACGCAGTATTTT